These T cell receptor beta chains were read from a single sample in a study of chemoradiotherapy in HPV16-positive cancers. Profiling relied on immunoSEQ multiplex PCR, and the TCRdb table lists in-frame clones only, not all of them. This sample has about 2,800 clones, with approximately 86% found just once. The material sequenced was tumor tissue, taken from a patient who underwent chemoradiotherapy. The source of these receptors is a human donor with HPV-associated anogenital cancer. Both conserved end residues are trimmed from each CDR3.

12	TRBV7-2	TRBJ2-1	ASRPGTSAPRQF
12	TRBV19	TRBJ1-3	ASSSWGSGNTIY
13	TRBV5-1	.	ASSLEGLAGDEQY
12	TRBV19	TRBJ1-2	ASSILTGPGGYT
13	TRBV30	TRBJ1-6	AWNWGLYYNSPLH
17	TRBV30	TRBJ1-6	AWSGEGPGRKTGNSPLH
14	TRBV6-6	TRBJ2-7	ASSYPSTGGADEQY
10	TRBV30	TRBJ1-5	AWTRDNQPQH
11	TRBV2	TRBJ2-2	ASSEGVTGELF
11	TRBV7-2	TRBJ2-7	ASSFGGIYEQY
12	TRBV19	TRBJ2-2	ASSIWGRTGELF
13	TRBV7-8	TRBJ1-2	ASSLAGGGGYGYT
15	TRBV7-2	TRBJ2-3	ASSLAFPGLSTDTQY
15	TRBV5-5	TRBJ1-3	ASSLAPTGISGNTIY
14	TRBV23-1	TRBJ2-6	ASSLPGGSGANVLT
13	TRBV9	TRBJ2-1	ASSVLSGTYNEQF
14	TRBV11-2	TRBJ1-4	ASSNGRIATNEKLF
11	TRBV30	TRBJ1-6	ACTGTLGSPLH
16	TRBV7-2	TRBJ1-3	ASSPQIAGVYSGNTIY
13	TRBV28	TRBJ1-1	ASSPPGEASTEAF
14	TRBV11-2	TRBJ1-3	ASSFSGTVSGNTIY
11	TRBV6-5	TRBJ2-3	ASSRSGGDTQY
13	TRBV27	TRBJ2-1	ASSPRTSGSNEQF
11	TRBV12-5	TRBJ2-7	ASGLDRGYEQY
17	TRBV5-1	TRBJ2-3	ASSLGTSGGSYYTDTQY
11	TRBV10-3	TRBJ1-1	AISVRGIAEAF
11	TRBV5-1	TRBJ1-2	ASSFAGLDGYT
11	TRBV4-3	TRBJ1-1	ASSQRGMSEAF
15	TRBV30	TRBJ1-4	AWSAGVSAVANEKLF
12	TRBV28	TRBJ1-5	ASSFYRDDPPRH
13	TRBV4-1	TRBJ1-1	ASRQDRGMSSEAF
14	TRBV7-3	TRBJ2-5	ASSQLGEGRQETQY
15	TRBV5-3	TRBJ2-3	ARSPLLMGGPTDTQY
12	TRBV6-4	TRBJ2-1	ASTPLAGGNEQF
14	TRBV18	TRBJ2-1	ASSPRLAGDNNEQF
16	TRBV19	TRBJ2-2	ASSIDPTGSRDTGELF
12	TRBV7-4	TRBJ1-6	ASSRQGEDSPLH
14	TRBV28	TRBJ2-1	ASSLDLAGGGDEQF
11	TRBV4-3	TRBJ1-6	ASSLTGDSPLH
13	TRBV7-3	TRBJ2-7	ASSLTGGTFDEQY
13	TRBV5-1	TRBJ1-1	AGSEDLGGNTEAF
13	TRBV4-1	.	ASSQEDRGSYEQY
12	TRBV7-2	TRBJ2-5	ASSLGSFWETQY
18	TRBV12-5	TRBJ2-7	ASGLVRQGGLAGNPYEQY
11	TRBV5-4	TRBJ1-1	ASSYDRGTEAF
13	TRBV19	TRBJ1-2	ASSIGIAGDYGYT
15	TRBV14	TRBJ2-7	ASNQDFGLAVPYEQY
13	TRBV27	TRBJ2-7	ASSALGGTPYEQY